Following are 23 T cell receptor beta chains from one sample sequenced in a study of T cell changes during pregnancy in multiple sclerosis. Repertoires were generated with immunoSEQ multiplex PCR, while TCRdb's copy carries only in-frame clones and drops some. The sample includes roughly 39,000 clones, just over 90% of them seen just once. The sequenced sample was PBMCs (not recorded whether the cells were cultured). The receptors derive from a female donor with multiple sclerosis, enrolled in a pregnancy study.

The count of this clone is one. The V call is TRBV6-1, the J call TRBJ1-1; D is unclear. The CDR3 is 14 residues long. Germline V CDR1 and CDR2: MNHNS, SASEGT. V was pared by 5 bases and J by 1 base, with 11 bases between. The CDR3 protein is CASSSIVANTEAFF. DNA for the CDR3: TGTGCCAGCAGTTCGATCGTGGCGAACACTGAAGCTTTCTTT.

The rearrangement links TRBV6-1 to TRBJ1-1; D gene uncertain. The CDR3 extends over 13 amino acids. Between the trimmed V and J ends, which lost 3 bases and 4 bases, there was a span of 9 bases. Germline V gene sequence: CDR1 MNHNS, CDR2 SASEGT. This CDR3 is CASSDRLGTEAFF. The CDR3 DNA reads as TGTGCCAGCAGTGATCGCCTAGGCACTGAAGCTTTCTTT.

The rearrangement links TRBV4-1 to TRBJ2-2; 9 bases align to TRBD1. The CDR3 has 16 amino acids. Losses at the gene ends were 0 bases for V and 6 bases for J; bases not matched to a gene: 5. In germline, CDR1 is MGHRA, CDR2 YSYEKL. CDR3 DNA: TGCGCCAGCAGCCAAGAGGGGACAGGGTCTCCCGGGGAGCTGTTTTTT. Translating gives CASSQEGTGSPGELFF.

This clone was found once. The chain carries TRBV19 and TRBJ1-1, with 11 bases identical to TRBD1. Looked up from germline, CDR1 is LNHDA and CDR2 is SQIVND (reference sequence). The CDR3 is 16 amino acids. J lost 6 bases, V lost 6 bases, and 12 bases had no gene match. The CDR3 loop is CASRNPGQGGLAEAFF. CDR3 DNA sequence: TGTGCCAGTAGAAATCCGGGACAGGGGGGTTTGGCTGAAGCTTTCTTT.

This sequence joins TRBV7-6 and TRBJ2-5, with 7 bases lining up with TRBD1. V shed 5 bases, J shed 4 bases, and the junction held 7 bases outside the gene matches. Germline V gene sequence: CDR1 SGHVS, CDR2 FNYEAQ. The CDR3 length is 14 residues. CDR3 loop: CASSPRGLSETQYF. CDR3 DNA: TGTGCCAGCAGCCCCAGGGGGTTGTCAGAGACCCAGTACTTC. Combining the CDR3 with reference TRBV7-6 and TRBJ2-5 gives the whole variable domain GAGVSQSPRYKVTKRGQDVALRCDPISGHVSLYWYRQALGQGPEFLTYFNYEAQQDKSGLPNDRFSAERPEGSISTLTIQRTEQRDSAMYRCASSPRGLSETQYFGPGTRLLVL.

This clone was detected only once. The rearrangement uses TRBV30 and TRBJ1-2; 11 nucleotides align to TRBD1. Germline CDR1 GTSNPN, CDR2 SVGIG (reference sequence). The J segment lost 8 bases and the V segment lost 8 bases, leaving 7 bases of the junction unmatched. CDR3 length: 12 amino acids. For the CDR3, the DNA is TGTGCCGGCGGACAGGGGGCGTACGGCTACACCTTC. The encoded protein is CAGGQGAYGYTF.

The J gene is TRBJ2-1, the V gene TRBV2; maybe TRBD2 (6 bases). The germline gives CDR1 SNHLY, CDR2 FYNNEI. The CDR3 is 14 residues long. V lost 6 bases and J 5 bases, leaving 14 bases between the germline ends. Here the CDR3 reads CASREGFVDNEQFF. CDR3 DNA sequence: TGTGCCAGCAGGGAGGGTTTTGTGGACAATGAGCAGTTCTTC.

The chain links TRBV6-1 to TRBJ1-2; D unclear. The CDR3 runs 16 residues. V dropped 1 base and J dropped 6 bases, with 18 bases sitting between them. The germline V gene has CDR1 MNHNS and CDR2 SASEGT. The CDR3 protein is CASSEVFSREFDGYTF. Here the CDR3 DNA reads TGTGCCAGCAGTGAAGTTTTCAGTAGGGAGTTCGATGGCTACACCTTC.

DNA of the CDR3: TGCGCCAGCAGTGAGTCTAGTCGCGGGAGTTTTTATTACGAGCAGTACTTC. Translation gives CASSESSRGSFYYEQYF. The V and J genes are TRBV10-2 and TRBJ2-7, with 7 bases fitting TRBD2. This CDR3 contains 17 residues. Germline trimming cut 0 bases from V and 4 bases from J; bases unmatched to any gene: 12. Germline V CDR1 and CDR2: WSHSY, SAAADI.

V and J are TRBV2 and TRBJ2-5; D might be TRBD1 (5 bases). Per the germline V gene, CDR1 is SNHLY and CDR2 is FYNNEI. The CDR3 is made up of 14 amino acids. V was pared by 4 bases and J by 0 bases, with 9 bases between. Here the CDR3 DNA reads TGTGCCAGCAGTGTTCGCAGGGACCAAGAGACCCAGTACTTC. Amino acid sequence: CASSVRRDQETQYF.

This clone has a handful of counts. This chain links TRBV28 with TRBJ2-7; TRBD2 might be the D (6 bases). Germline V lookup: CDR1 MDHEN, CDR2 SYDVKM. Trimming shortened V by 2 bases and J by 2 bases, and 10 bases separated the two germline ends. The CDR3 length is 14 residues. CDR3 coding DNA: TGTGCCAGCAGTTTACCGGGACTCGCCTACGAGCAGTACTTC. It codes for CASSLPGLAYEQYF.

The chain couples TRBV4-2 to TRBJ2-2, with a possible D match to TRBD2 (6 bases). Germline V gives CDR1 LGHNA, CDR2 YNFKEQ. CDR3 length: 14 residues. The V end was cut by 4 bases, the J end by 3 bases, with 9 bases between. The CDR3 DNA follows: TGTGCCAGCAGCCCCAGGGAGGACACCGGGGAGCTGTTTTTT. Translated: CASSPREDTGELFF.

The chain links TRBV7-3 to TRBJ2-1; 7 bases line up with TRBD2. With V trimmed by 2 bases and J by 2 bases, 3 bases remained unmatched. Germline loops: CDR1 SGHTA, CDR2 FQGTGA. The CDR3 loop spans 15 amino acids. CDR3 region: CASSLAAGPYNEQFF. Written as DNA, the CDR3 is TGTGCCAGCAGCTTAGCAGCGGGACCCTACAATGAGCAGTTCTTC.

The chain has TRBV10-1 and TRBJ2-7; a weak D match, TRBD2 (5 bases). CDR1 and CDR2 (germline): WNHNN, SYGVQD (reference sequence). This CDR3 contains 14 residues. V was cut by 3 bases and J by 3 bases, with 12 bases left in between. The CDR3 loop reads CASSDSGGRYEQYF. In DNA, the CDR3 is TGCGCCAGCAGTGATTCTGGCGGGCGCTACGAGCAGTACTTC.

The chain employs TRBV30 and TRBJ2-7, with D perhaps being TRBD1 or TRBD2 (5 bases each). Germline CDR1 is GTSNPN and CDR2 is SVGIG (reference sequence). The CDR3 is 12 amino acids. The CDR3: CAAGTRSYEQYF. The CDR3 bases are TGTGCGGCCGGGACGCGCTCCTACGAGCAGTACTTC.

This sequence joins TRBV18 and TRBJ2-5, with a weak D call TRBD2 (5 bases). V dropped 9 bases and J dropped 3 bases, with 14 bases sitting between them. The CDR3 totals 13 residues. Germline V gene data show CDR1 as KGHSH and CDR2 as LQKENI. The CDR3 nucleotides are TGTGCCAGTCACCGGGGTACTGAAGAGACCCAGTACTTC. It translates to CASHRGTEETQYF.

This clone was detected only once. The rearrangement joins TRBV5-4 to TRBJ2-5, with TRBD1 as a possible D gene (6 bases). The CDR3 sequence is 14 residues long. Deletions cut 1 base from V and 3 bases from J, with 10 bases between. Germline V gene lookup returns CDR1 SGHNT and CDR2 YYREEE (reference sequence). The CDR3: CASSLQQGEETQYF. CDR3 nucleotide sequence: TGTGCCAGCAGCTTGCAACAGGGTGAAGAGACCCAGTACTTC.

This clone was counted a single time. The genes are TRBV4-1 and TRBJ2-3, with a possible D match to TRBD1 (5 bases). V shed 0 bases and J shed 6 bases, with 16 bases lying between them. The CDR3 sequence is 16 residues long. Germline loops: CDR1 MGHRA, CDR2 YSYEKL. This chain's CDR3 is CASSQDRGSGLDTQYF. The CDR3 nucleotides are TGCGCCAGCAGCCAAGATCGTGGGTCAGGGCTGGATACGCAGTATTTT.

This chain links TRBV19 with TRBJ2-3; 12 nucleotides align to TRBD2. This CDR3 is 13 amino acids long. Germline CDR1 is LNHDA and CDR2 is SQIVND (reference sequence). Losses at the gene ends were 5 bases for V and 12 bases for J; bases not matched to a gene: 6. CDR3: CASSAGLAGLQYF. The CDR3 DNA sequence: TGTGCCAGTAGTGCCGGACTAGCGGGACTTCAGTATTTT.

Here the CDR3 reads CASSHATGGNTDTQYF. Here the CDR3 DNA reads TGTGCCAGCAGCCACGCGACAGGGGGGAACACAGATACGCAGTATTTT. The chain couples TRBV7-9 to TRBJ2-3, with 9 bases that match TRBD1. Unmatched junction bases numbered 8, after V lost 5 bases and J lost 2 bases. The CDR3 sequence is 16 residues long. Germline values: CDR1 SEHNR, CDR2 FQNEAQ (reference sequence).

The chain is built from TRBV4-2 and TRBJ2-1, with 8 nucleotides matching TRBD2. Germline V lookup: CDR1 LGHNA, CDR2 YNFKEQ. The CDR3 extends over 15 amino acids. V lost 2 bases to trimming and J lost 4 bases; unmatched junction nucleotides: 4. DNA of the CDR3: TGTGCCAGCAGCCAAAGGCGGGAGGCTTACAATGAGCAGTTCTTC. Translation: CASSQRREAYNEQFF.

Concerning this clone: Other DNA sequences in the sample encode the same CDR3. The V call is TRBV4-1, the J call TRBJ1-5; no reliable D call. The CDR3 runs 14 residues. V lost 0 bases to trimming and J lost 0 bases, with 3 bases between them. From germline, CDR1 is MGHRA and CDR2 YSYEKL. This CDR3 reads CASSQDSSNQPQHF. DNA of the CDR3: TGCGCCAGCAGCCAAGATAGTAGCAATCAGCCCCAGCATTTT.

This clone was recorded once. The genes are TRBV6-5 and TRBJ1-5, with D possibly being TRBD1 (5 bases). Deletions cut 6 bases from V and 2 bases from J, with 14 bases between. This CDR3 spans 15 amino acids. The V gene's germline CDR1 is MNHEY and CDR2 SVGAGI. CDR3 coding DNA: TGTGCCAGCAGGCGAGGGGAGGGTGGCAATCAGCCCCAGCATTTT. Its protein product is CASRRGEGGNQPQHF.